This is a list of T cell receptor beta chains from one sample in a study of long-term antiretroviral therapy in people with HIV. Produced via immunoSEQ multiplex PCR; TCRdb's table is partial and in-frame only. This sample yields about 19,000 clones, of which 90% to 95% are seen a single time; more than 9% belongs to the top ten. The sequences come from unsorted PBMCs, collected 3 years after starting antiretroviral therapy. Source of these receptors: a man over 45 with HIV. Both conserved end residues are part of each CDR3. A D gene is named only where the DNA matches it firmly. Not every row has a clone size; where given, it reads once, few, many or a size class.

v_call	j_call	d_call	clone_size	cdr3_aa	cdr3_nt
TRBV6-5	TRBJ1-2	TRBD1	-	CASSYGRGDYGYTF	TGTGCCAGCAGTTACGGCAGGGGGGACTATGGCTACACCTTC
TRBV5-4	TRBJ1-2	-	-	CASSLVGVRILYGYTF	TGTGCCAGCAGCTTGGTAGGGGTGAGGATACTCTATGGCTACACCTTC
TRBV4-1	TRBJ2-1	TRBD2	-	CASSQPTGGAFDEQFF	TGCGCCAGCAGCCAACCGACCGGGGGGGCCTTCGATGAGCAGTTCTTC
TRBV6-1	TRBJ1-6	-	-	CASSPQGGNSPLHF	TGTGCCAGCAGCCCCCAGGGAGGGAACTCACCCCTCCACTTT
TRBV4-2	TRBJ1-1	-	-	CASSQVRGPTTEAFF	TGTGCCAGCAGCCAAGTGCGCGGGCCGACGACTGAAGCTTTCTTT
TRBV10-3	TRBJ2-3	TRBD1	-	CAISESRQGGTDTQYF	TGTGCCATCAGTGAGTCTCGGCAGGGGGGCACAGATACGCAGTATTTT
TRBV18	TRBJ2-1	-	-	CASSPPGAEQFF	TGTGCCAGCTCACCACCAGGGGCTGAGCAGTTCTTC
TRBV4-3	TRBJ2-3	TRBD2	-	CASSPLAGGRDTQYF	TGCGCCAGCAGCCCTCTAGCGGGGGGCAGGGATACGCAGTATTTT
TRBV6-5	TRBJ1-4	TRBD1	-	CASKETGRGEKLFF	TGTGCCAGCAAAGAGACAGGGAGAGGTGAAAAACTGTTTTTT
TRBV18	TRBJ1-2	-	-	CASSPPRGSNHNYGYTF	TGTGCCAGCTCACCACCGAGGGGCTCCAACCATAACTATGGCTACACCTTC
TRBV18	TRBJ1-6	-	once	CASSPKLQGSSYNSPLHF	TGTGCCAGCTCACCCAAATTACAGGGAAGCTCCTATAATTCACCCCTCCACTTT
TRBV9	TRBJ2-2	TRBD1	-	CASSVVTGGAGELFF	TGTGCCAGCAGCGTAGTAACAGGGGGAGCCGGGGAGCTGTTTTTT
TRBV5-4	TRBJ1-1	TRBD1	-	CASSSGQQNTEAFF	TGTGCCAGCAGCTCGGGACAGCAGAACACTGAAGCTTTCTTT
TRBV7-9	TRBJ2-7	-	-	CAIQVGRADSYEQYF	TGTGCCATTCAAGTAGGGAGAGCCGACTCCTACGAGCAGTACTTC
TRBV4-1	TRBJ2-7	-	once	CASSQEPTAGGAYEQYF	TGCGCCAGCAGCCAAGAACCGACGGCAGGGGGGGCCTACGAGCAGTACTTC
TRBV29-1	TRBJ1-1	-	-	CSTRGRTNTEAFF	TGCAGCACGCGAGGGAGGACGAACACTGAAGCTTTCTTT
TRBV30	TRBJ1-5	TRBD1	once	CAWSLDRVQPQHF	TGTGCCTGGAGTCTAGACAGGGTTCAGCCCCAGCATTTT
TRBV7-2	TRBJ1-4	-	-	CASSPPGAREKLFF	TGTGCCAGCAGCCCGCCGGGGGCAAGGGAAAAACTGTTTTTT
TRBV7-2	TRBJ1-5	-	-	CASSPKGDSNQPQHF	TGTGCCAGCAGCCCCAAGGGGGATAGCAATCAGCCCCAGCATTTT
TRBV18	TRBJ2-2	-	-	CASSSRGAQTAGIPTGELFF	TGTGCCAGCTCGTCTAGGGGGGCCCAAACGGCAGGGATACCGACCGGGGAGCTGTTTTTT
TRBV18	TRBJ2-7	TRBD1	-	CASSPQLLTGGKKSYEQYF	TGTGCCAGCTCACCACAACTACTGACAGGGGGTAAAAAATCCTACGAGCAGTACTTC
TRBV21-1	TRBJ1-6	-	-	CASARREVNSPLHF	TGTGCCAGCGCCCGCAGGGAAGTCAATTCACCCCTCCACTTT
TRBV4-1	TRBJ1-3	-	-	CASSQVGGNTIYF	TGCGCCAGCAGCCAAGTCGGGGGAAACACCATATATTTT
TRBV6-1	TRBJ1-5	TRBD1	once	CASSLTGAQPQHF	TGTGCCAGCAGTTTGACAGGGGCCCAGCCCCAGCATTTT
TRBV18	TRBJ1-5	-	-	CASSPVDSNQPQHF	TGTGCCAGCTCACCCGTGGACAGTAATCAGCCCCAGCATTTT
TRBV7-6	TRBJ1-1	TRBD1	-	CASSLRQGENTEAFF	TGTGCCAGCAGCTTAAGACAGGGGGAGAACACTGAAGCTTTCTTT
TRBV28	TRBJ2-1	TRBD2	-	CASRRSSGGYNEQFF	TGTGCCAGCAGGCGTTCTAGCGGGGGGTACAATGAGCAGTTCTTC
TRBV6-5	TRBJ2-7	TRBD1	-	CASSRNRGIANEQYF	TGTGCCAGCAGCCGCAACAGGGGGATTGCTAACGAGCAGTACTTC
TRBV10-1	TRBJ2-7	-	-	CARQGYEQYF	TGCGCCAGGCAGGGGTACGAGCAGTACTTC
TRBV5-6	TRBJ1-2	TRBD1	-	CASTPGQDYGYTF	TGTGCCAGCACCCCGGGACAGGACTATGGCTACACCTTC
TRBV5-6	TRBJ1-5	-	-	CASSLWGYSNQPQHF	TGTGCCAGCAGCTTGTGGGGCTACAGCAATCAGCCCCAGCATTTT
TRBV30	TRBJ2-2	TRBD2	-	CAWRPWTSDTGELFF	TGTGCCTGGAGACCATGGACTAGCGACACCGGGGAGCTGTTTTTT
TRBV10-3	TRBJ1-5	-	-	CAISEDRGVFQPQHF	TGTGCCATCAGTGAGGACAGAGGAGTGTTTCAGCCCCAGCATTTT
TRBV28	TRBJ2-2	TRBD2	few	CASTGGRRGGLAGIHANTGELFF	TGTGCCAGCACTGGTGGCCGCCGCGGGGGACTAGCGGGGATCCACGCGAACACCGGGGAGCTGTTTTTT
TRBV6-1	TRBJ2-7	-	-	CASRGDIYEQYF	TGTGCCAGCAGGGGGGACATTTACGAGCAGTACTTC
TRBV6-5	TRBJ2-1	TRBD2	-	CASSYGRGGHNEQFF	TGTGCCAGCAGTTACGGGCGGGGGGGCCACAATGAGCAGTTCTTC
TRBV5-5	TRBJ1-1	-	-	CASSPWGTEAFF	TGTGCCAGCAGCCCATGGGGAACTGAAGCTTTCTTT
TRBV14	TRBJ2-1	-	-	CASSIMDSYNEQFF	TGTGCCAGCAGCATTATGGACAGTTACAATGAGCAGTTCTTC
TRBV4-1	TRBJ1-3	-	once	CASSQGEGAPGNTIYF	TGCGCCAGCAGCCAGGGGGAAGGGGCGCCAGGAAACACCATATATTTT
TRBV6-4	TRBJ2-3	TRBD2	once	CASSASGGADTQYF	TGTGCCAGCAGTGCCAGCGGGGGAGCAGATACGCAGTATTTT
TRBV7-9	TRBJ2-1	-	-	CASSLETRNEQFF	TGTGCCAGCAGCTTAGAGACGCGCAATGAGCAGTTCTTC
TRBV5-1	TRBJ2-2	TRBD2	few	CASSLSASGGARTGELFF	TGCGCCAGCAGCTTGTCGGCTAGCGGGGGGGCCCGAACCGGGGAGCTGTTTTTT
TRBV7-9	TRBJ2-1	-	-	CASSLEDLNEQFF	TGTGCCAGCAGCTTAGAGGACCTGAATGAGCAGTTCTTC
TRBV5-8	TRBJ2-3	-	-	CASSFLTRGDTQYF	TGTGCCAGCAGCTTCCTCACACGCGGAGATACGCAGTATTTT
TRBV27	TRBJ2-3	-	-	CASGGTLVSTDTQYF	TGTGCCAGCGGGGGGACTCTAGTTAGCACAGATACGCAGTATTTT
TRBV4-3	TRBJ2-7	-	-	CASSQDLRSYEQYF	TGCGCCAGCAGCCAAGATCTCCGTTCCTACGAGCAGTACTTC
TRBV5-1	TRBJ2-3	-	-	CASSLEGTDTQYF	TGCGCCAGCAGCTTGGAGGGGACAGATACGCAGTATTTT
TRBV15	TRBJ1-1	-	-	CATSRDGVSYTEAFF	TGTGCCACCAGCAGAGATGGAGTCAGTTACACTGAAGCTTTCTTT
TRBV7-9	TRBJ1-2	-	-	CASSLGEGLRHGYTF	TGTGCCAGCAGCTTAGGGGAAGGCCTCCGCCATGGCTACACCTTC
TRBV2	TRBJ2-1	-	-	CASSEEGSGEQFF	TGTGCCAGCAGTGAAGAGGGGTCGGGTGAGCAGTTCTTC
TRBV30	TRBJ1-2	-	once	CAWSVPEDRSEGYGYTF	TGTGCCTGGAGTGTACCAGAGGACCGATCGGAGGGCTATGGCTACACCTTC